This TCR beta chain was documented in a study of beta chain features in type 1 diabetes. Study-wide points: Researchers reported that naive, central memory and Treg TCRB repertoires appeared more similar in patients than in healthy donors.

This clone has just a few counts. Its antigen is not known. The single heparinised draw taken from each donor contained 90 to 150 mL of blood on average. It was via CD45RO/CCR7/CD25/CD127/CD95/CD27 that CD4+ naive, central memory, regulatory and stem cell-like memory cells were sorted. V was pared by 6 bases and J by 1 base, with 13 bases between. The length of the CDR3 is 14 residues. The germline V gene has CDR1 ENHRY and CDR2 SYGVKD. Expressed TCRB transcripts were sequenced, since all the RNA that had been isolated was reverse transcribed. The repertoire was sequenced with immunoSEQ multiplex PCR; TCRdb's copy has only in-frame clones and lacks some. The repertoire holds about 400,000 clones, with roughly an eighth as singletons.

This receptor was taken from a man aged 18 to 29 in good health. The material sequenced was naive CD4+ T cells from blood. The V gene is TRBV10-3, the J gene TRBJ2-7, with D possibly TRBD2 on 5 matching bases. CDR3 nucleotide sequence: TGTGCCATCAGAGAGGGCTCCTCGTCCTACGAGCAGTACTTC. It specifies CAIREGSSSYEQYF.